This paragraph reports one T cell receptor (beta chain). Here immunoSEQ multiplex PCR was the method, and the copy in TCRdb shows in-frame clones only, minus some. Among roughly 300,000 clones listed, approximately 90% were seen once. The data were obtained in a study of Ad26.COV2.S vaccination and SARS-CoV-2 variants. Trimming removed 3 bases from V and 6 bases from J, with 12 bases in between. This CDR3 contains 13 residues. CDR1 and CDR2 from the germline V gene are SGHVS and FQNEAQ. The treatment here: approximately 18 received Ad26.COV2.S at low or high dose, single or two shots; roughly 5 received placebo; per-sample allocation not given. At day 63 after the first vaccine or placebo injection, samples were drawn.

This specimen was peripheral blood, taken in a trial of Ad26.COV2.S vaccine versus placebo. The rearrangement joins TRBV7-8 to TRBJ2-7; no clear D. This receptor was taken from a person aged 18 to 59 who received the Ad26.COV2.S COVID-19 vaccine or a placebo. The DNA for the CDR3 is TGTGCCAGCAGCTTGAGCGTGGGTGGCGAGCAGTACTTC. This codes for CASSLSVGGEQYF.